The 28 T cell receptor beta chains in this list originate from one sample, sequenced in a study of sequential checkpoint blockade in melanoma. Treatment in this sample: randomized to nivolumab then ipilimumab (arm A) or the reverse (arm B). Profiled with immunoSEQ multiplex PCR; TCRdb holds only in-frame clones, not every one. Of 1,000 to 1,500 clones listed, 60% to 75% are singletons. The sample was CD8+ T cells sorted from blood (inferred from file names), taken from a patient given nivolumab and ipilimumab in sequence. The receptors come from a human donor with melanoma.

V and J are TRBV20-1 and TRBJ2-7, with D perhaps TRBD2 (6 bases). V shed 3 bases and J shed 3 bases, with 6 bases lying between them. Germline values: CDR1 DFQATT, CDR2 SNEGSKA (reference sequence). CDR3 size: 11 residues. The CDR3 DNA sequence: TGCAGTGCTAGGGAGGGCTACGAGCAGTACTTC. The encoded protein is CSAREGYEQYF.

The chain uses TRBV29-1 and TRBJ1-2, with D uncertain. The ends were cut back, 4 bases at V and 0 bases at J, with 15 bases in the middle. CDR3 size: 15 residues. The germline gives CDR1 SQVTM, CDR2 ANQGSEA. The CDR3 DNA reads TGCAGCGTTGGGCCCCCCCGGGTCCCTAACTATGGCTACACCTTC. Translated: CSVGPPRVPNYGYTF.

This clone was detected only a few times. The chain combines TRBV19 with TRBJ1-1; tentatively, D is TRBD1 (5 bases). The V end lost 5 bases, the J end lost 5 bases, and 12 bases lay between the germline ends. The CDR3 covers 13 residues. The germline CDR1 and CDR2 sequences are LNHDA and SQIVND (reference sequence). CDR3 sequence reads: CASSRGLLTEAFF. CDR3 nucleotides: TGTGCCAGTAGTCGGGGGTTATTAACTGAAGCTTTCTTT. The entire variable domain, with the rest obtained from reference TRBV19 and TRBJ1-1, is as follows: DGGITQSPKYLFRKEGQNVTLSCEQNLNHDAMYWYRQDPGQGLRLIYYSQIVNDFQKGDIAEGYSVSREKKESFPLTVTSAQKNPTAFYLCASSRGLLTEAFFGQGTRLTVV.

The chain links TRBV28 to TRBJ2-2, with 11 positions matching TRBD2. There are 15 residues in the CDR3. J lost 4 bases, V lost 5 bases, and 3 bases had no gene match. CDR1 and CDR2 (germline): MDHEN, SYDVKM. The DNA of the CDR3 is TGTGCCAGCAGTCTGACTAGCGGGATCACCGGGGAGCTGTTTTTT. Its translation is CASSLTSGITGELFF. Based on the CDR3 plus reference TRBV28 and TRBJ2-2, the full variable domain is DVKVTQSSRYLVKRTGEKVFLECVQDMDHENMFWYRQDPGLGLRLIYFSYDVKMKEKGDIPEGYSVSREKKERFSLILESASTNQTSMYLCASSLTSGITGELFFGEGSRLTVL.

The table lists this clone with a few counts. CDR3 sequence reads: CAWSVDIPQPQHF. DNA of the CDR3: TGTGCCTGGAGTGTCGACATCCCCCAGCCCCAGCATTTT. This rearrangement joins TRBV30 to TRBJ1-5; no definite D call. V lost 0 bases to trimming and J lost 7 bases, with 10 bases between them. This CDR3 has 13 amino acids. The germline V gene has CDR1 GTSNPN and CDR2 SVGIG (reference sequence). The whole variable domain, remainder taken from reference TRBV30 and TRBJ1-5, is SQTIHQWPATLVQPVGSPLSLECTVEGTSNPNLYWYRQAAGRGLQLLFYSVGIGQISSEVPQNLSASRPQDRQFILSSKKLLLSDSGFYLCAWSVDIPQPQHFGDGTRLSIL.

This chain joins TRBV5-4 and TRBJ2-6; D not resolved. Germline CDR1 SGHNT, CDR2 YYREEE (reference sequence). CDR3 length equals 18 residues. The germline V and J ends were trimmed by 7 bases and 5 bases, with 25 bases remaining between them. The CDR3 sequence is CASHGRVPDKGRANVLTF. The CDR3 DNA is TGTGCCAGCCATGGTCGCGTACCAGACAAAGGTCGGGCCAACGTCCTGACTTTC.

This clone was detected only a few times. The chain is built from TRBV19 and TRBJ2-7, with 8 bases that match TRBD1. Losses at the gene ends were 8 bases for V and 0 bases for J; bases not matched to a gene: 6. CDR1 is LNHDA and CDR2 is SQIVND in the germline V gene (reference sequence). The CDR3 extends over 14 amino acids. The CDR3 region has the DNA TGTGCCAGTCGGACAGGGACGAGCTCCTACGAGCAGTACTTC. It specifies CASRTGTSSYEQYF.

The CDR3 DNA follows: TGTGCCAGCAGGCCCGGGACTAGCGCTTACGAGCAGTACTTC. It specifies CASRPGTSAYEQYF. The chain couples TRBV27 to TRBJ2-7, with 10 bases matching TRBD2. V gave up 6 bases and J gave up 4 bases; unmatched junction bases: 6. Looked up from germline, CDR1 is MNHEY and CDR2 is SMNVEV (reference sequence). The CDR3 has 14 amino acids.

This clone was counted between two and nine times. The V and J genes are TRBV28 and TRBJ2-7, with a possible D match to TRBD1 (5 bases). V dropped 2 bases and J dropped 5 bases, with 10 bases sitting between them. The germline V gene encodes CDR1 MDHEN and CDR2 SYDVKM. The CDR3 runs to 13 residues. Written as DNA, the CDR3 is TGTGCCAGCAGTTTAACGCGACAGAACGAGCAGTACTTC. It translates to CASSLTRQNEQYF.

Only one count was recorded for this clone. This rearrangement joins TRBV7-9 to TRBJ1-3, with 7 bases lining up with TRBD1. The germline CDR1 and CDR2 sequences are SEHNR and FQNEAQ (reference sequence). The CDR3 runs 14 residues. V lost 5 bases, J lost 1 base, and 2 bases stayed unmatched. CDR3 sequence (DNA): TGTGCCAGCAGCGGGACAGCTTCTGGAAACACCATATATTTT. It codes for CASSGTASGNTIYF.

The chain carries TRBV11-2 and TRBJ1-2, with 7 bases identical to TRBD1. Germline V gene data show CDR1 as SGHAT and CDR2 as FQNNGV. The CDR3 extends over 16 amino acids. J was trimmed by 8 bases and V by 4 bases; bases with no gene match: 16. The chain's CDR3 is CASSSAAGGLGRGYTF. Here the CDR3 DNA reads TGTGCCAGCAGCTCCGCCGCAGGGGGGCTCGGGCGCGGCTACACCTTC.

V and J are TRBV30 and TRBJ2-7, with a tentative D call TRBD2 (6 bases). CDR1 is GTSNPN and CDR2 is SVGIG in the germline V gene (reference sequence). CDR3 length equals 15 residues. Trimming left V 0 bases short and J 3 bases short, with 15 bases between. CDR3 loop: CAWSVSRGRRYEQYF. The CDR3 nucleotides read TGTGCCTGGAGTGTATCGCGGGGACGTCGCTACGAGCAGTACTTC.

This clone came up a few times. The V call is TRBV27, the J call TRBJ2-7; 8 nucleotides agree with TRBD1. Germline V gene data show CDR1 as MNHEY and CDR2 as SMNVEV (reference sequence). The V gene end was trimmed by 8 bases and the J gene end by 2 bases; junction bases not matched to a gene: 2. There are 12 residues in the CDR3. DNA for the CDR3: TGTGCCAGCGACAGGGGACCCTACGAGCAGTACTTC. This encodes CASDRGPYEQYF.

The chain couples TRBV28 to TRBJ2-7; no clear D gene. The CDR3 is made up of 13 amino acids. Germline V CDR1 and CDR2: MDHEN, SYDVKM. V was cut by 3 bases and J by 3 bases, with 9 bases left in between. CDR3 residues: CASSFQVLYEQYF. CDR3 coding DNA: TGTGCCAGCAGTTTCCAGGTCCTCTACGAGCAGTACTTC.

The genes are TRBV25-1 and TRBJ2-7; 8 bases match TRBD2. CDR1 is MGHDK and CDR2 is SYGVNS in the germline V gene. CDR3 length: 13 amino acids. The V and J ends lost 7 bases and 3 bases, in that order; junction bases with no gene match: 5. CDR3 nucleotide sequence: TGTGCCAGCACGACTAGCGCTTTCTACGAGCAGTACTTC. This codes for CASTTSAFYEQYF.

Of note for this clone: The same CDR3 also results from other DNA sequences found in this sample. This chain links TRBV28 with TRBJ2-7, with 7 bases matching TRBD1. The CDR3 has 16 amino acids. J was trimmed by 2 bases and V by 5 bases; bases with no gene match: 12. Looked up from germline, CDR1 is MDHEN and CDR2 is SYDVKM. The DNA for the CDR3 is TGTGCCAGCAGTCTTCCCCGGTCACAGGGGACCTACGAGCAGTACTTC. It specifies CASSLPRSQGTYEQYF.

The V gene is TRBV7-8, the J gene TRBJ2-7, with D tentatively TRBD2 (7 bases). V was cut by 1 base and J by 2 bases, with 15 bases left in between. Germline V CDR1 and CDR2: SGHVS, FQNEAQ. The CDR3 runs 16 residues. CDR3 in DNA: TGTGCCAGCAGCTTAGGGGGGCTAGCGGCCACCTACGAGCAGTACTTC. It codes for CASSLGGLAATYEQYF.

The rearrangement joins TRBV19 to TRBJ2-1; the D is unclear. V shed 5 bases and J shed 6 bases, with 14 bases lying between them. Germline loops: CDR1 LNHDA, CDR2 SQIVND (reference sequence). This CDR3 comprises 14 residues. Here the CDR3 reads CASSETLAGNEQFF. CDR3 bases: TGTGCCAGTAGTGAGACACTCGCCGGCAATGAGCAGTTCTTC.

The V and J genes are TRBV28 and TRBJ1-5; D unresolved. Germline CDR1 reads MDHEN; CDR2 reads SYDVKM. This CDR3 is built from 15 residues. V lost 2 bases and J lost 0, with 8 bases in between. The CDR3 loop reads CASSLNSDSNQPQHF. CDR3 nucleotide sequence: TGTGCCAGCAGTTTAAACTCTGATAGCAATCAGCCCCAGCATTTT.

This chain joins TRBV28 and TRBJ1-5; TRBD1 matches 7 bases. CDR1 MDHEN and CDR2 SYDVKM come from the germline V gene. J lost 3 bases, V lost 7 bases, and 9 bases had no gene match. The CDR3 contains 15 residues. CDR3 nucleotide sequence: TGTGCCAGCACCCTAACAGGGGAGATCAATCAGCCCCAGCATTTT. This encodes CASTLTGEINQPQHF.

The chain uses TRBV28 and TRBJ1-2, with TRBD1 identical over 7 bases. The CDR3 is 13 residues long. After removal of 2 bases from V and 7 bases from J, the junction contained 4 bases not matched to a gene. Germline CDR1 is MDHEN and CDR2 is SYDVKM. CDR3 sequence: CASSLGGGRGYTF. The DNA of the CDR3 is TGTGCCAGCAGTTTAGGAGGGGGCCGTGGCTACACCTTC.

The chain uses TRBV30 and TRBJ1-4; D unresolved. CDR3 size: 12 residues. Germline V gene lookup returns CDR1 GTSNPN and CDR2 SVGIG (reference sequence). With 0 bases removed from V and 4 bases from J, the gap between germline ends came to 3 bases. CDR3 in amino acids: CAWSVLNEKLFF. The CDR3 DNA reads TGTGCCTGGAGTGTTCTTAATGAAAAACTGTTTTTT.

The CDR3 nucleotides read TGTGCCACCATACAGGGCAGTGATCAGCCCCAGCATTTT. Amino acid sequence: CATIQGSDQPQHF. The J gene is TRBJ1-5, the V gene TRBV28, with D perhaps matching TRBD1 (6 bases). The CDR3 spans 13 residues. Germline CDR1 MDHEN, CDR2 SYDVKM. V was clipped by 10 bases and J by 5 bases, with 15 bases between them.

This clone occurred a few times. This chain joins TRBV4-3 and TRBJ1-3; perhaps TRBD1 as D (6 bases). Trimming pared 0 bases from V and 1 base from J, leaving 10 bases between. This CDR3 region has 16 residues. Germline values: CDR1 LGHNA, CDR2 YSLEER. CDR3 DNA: TGCGCCAGCAGCCAAGATCGCAGGGGATCTGGAAACACCATATATTTT. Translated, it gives CASSQDRRGSGNTIYF.

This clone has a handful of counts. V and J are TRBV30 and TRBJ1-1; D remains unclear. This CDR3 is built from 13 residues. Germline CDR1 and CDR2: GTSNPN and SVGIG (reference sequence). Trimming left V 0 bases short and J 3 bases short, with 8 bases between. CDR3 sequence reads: CAWSVGADTEAFF. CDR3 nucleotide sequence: TGTGCCTGGAGTGTAGGAGCGGACACTGAAGCTTTCTTT.

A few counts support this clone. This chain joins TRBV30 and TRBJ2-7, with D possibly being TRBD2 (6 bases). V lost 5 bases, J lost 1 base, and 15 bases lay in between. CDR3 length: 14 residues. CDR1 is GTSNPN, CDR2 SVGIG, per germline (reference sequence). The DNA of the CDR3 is TGTGCCTGGGAAAATATAGCGGCGTCCTACGAGCAGTACTTC. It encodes CAWENIAASYEQYF.

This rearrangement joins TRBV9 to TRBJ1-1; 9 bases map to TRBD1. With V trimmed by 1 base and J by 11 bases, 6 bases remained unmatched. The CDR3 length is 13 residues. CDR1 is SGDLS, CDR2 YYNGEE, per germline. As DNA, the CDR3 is TGTGCCAGCAGCGTAACAGGGGGCGTTGATGCTTTCTTT. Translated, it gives CASSVTGGVDAFF.

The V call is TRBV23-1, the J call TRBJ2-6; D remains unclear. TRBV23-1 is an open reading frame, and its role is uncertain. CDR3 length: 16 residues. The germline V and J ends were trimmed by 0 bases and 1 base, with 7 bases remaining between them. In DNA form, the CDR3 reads TGCGCCAGCAGTCAATCGCACACATCTGGGGCCAACGTCCTGACTTTC. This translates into CASSQSHTSGANVLTF.